The clone carrying this T cell receptor (beta chain) occurred once. TCRdb's table, derived via immunoSEQ multiplex PCR, lists solely in-frame clones and lacks some. Among 230,000 or so clones listed, 84% were seen once. These data belong to a study of blood T cell repertoires in COVID-19. About the study: Sample material is recorded as cDNA or gDNA derived from T cells, B-cell-depleted T cells, or PBMCs.

The CDR3 covers 16 residues. V was clipped by 8 bases and J by 0 bases; unmatched bases: 10. Looked up from germline, CDR1 is SEHNR and CDR2 is FQNEAQ (reference sequence). This TCR derives from a man in his thirties or forties with active or convalescent COVID-19. The sequenced sample was peripheral blood. This chain uses TRBV7-9 with TRBJ1-2, with 9 bases lining up with TRBD1. CDR3 amino acids: CASGSPGQGPNYGYTF. In DNA form, the CDR3 reads TGTGCCAGCGGGTCACCGGGACAGGGCCCTAACTATGGCTACACCTTC.